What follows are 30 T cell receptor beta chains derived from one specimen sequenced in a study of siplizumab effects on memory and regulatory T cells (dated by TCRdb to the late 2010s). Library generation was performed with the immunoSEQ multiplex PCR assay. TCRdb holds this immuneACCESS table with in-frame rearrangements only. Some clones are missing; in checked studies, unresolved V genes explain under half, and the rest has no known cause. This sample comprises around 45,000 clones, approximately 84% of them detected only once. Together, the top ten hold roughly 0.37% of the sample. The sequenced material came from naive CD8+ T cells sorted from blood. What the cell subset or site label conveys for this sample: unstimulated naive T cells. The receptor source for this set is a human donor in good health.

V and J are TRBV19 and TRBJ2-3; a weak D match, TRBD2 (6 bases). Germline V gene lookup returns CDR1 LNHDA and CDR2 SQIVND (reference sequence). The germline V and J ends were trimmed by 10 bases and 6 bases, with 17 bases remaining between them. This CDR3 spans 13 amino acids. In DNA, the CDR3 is TGTGCCACCGCCGGGGGTGGGGAGGATACGCAGTATTTT. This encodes CATAGGGEDTQYF.

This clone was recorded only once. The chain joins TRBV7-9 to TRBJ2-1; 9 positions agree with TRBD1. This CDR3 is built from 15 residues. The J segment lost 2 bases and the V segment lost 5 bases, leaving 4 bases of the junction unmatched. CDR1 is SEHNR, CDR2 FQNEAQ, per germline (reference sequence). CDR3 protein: CASSGTGGPYNEQFF. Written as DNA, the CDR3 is TGTGCCAGCAGCGGTACAGGGGGCCCCTACAATGAGCAGTTCTTC.

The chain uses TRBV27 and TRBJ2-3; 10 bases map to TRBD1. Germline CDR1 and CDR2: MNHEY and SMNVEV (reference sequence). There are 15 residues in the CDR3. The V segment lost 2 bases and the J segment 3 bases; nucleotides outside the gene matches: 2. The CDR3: CASSLGTGVTDTQYF. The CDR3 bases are TGTGCCAGCAGTTTAGGGACAGGGGTAACAGATACGCAGTATTTT.

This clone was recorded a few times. CDR3 residues: CASSPGHRYYEQYF. CDR3 coding DNA: TGCGCCAGCAGCCCGGGACATCGATACTACGAGCAGTACTTC. This chain connects TRBV10-1 to TRBJ2-7, with D perhaps matching TRBD1 (6 bases). The germline V and J ends were trimmed by 6 bases and 3 bases, with 15 bases remaining between them. The CDR3 consists of 14 residues. Germline V gene data show CDR1 as WNHNN and CDR2 as SYGVQD (reference sequence).

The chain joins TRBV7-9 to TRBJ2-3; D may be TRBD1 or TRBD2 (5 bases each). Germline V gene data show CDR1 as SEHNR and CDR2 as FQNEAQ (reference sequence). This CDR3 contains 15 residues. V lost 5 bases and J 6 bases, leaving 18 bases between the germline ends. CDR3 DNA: TGTGCCAGCAGCCACGGGACCTCTAACGGGGATACGCAGTATTTT. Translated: CASSHGTSNGDTQYF.

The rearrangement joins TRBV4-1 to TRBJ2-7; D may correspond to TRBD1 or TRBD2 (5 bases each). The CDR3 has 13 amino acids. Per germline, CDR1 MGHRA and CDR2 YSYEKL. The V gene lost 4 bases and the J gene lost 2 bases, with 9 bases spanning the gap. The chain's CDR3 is CASSPVGAYEQYF. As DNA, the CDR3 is TGCGCCAGCAGCCCAGTGGGGGCCTACGAGCAGTACTTC.

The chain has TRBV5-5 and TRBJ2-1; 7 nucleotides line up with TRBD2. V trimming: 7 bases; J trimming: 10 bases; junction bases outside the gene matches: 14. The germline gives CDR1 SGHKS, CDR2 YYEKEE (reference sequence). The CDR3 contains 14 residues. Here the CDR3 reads CASGRTGGSGEQFF. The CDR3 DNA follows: TGTGCCAGCGGGAGGACCGGGGGGAGTGGGGAGCAGTTCTTC.

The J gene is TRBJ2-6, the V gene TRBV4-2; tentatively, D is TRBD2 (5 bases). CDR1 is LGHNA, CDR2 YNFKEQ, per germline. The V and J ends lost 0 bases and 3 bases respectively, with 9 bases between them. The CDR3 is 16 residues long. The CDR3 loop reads CASSQDGSYGANVLTF. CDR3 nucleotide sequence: TGTGCCAGCAGCCAAGATGGGAGCTATGGGGCCAACGTCCTGACTTTC.

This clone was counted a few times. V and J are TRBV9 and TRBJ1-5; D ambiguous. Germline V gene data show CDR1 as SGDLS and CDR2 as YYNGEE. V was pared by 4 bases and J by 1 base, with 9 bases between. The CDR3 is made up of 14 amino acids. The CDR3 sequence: CASSPMDSNQPQHF. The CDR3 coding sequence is TGTGCCAGCAGCCCCATGGACAGCAATCAGCCCCAGCATTTT.

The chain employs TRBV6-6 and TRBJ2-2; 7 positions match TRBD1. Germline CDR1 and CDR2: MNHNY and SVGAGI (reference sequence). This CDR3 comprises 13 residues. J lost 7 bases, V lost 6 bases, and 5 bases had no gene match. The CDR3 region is CASRTGTIGELFF. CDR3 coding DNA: TGTGCCAGCAGGACAGGGACGATCGGGGAGCTGTTTTTT.

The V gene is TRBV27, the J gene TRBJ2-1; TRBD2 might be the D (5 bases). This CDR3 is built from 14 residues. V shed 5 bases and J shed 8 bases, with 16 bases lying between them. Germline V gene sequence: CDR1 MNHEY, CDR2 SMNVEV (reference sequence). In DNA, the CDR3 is TGTGCCAGCAGTCGACGGACTTTCCTGGATGAGCAGTTCTTC. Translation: CASSRRTFLDEQFF.

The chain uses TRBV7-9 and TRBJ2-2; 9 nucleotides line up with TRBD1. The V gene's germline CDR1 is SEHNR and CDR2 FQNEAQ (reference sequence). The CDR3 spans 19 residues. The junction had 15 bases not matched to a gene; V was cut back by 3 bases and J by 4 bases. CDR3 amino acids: CASSFINKDRGFLTGELFF. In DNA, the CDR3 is TGTGCCAGCAGCTTTATAAACAAGGACAGGGGCTTTCTCACCGGGGAGCTGTTTTTT.

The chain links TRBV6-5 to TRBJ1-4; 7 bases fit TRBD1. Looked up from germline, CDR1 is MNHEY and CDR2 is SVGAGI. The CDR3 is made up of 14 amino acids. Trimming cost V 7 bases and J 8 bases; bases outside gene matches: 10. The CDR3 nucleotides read TGTGCCAGCACCTCCGGGACAGAGCGAGAAAAACTGTTTTTT. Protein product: CASTSGTEREKLFF.

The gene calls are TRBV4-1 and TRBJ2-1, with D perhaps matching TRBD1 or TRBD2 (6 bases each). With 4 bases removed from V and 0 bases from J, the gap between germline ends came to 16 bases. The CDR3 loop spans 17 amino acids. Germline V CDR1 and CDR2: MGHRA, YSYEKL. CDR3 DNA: TGCGCCAGCAGCCGTCTTGAGGGGGGCGGCTCCTACAATGAGCAGTTCTTC. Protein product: CASSRLEGGGSYNEQFF.

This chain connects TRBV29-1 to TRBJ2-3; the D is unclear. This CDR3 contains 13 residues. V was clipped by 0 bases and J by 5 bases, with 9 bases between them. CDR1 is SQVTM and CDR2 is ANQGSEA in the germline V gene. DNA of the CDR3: TGCAGCGTTGAAGACCTTATTATAGATACGCAGTATTTT. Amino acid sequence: CSVEDLIIDTQYF.

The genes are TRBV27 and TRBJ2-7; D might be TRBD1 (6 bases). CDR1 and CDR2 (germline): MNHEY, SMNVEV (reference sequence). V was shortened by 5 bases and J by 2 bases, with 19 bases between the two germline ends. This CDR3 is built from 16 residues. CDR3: CASSRLWAAGAYEQYF. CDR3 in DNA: TGTGCCAGCAGTCGCCTATGGGCCGCAGGGGCCTACGAGCAGTACTTC.

The CDR3 here is CASSQGTSYEQYF. The CDR3 DNA reads TGTGCCAGTTCACAGGGGACCTCCTACGAGCAGTACTTC. The chain links TRBV27 to TRBJ2-7, with 7 bases matching TRBD1. The CDR3 spans 13 residues. V was clipped by 9 bases and J by 0 bases; unmatched bases: 5. Germline CDR1 reads MNHEY; CDR2 reads SMNVEV (reference sequence).

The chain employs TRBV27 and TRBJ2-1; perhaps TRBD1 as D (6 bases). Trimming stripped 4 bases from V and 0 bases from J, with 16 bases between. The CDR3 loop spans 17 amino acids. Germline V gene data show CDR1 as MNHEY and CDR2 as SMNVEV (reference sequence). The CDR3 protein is CASSSLSGVSSYNEQFF. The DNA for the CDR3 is TGTGCCAGCAGTTCCTTATCAGGGGTCTCCTCCTACAATGAGCAGTTCTTC.

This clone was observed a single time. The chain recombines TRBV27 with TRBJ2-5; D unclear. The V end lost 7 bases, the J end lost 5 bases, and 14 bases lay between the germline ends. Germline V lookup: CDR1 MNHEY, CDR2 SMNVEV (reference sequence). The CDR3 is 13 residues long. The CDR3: CASNPPGVETQYF. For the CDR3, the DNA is TGTGCCAGCAACCCCCCCGGCGTCGAGACCCAGTACTTC.

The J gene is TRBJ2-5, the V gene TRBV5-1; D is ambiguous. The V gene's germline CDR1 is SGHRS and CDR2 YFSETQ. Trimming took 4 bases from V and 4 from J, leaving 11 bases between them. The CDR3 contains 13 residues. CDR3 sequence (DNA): TGCGCCAGCAGCACGGACGAAAGAGAGACCCAGTACTTC. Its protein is CASSTDERETQYF.

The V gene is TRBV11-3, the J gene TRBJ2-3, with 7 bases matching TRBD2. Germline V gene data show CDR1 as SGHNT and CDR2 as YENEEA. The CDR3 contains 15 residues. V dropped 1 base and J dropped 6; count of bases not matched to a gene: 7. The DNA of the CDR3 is TGTGCCAGCAGCTTAGGCGGGGGACCCCCGGATACGCAGTATTTT. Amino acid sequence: CASSLGGGPPDTQYF.

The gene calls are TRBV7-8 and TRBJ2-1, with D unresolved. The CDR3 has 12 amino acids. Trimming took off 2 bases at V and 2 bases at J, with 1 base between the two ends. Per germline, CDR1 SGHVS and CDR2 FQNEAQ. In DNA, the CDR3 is TGTGCCAGCAGCTTAACCTACAATGAGCAGTTCTTC. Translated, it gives CASSLTYNEQFF.

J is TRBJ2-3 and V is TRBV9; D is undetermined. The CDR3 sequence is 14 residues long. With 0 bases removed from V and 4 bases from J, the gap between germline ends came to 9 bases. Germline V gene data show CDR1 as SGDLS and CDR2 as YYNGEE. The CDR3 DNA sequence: TGTGCCAGCAGCGTAGATCTAGGGTCAGATACGCAGTATTTT. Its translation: CASSVDLGSDTQYF.

CDR3 nucleotide sequence: TGTGCCAGCTCAGATACGAGCTCCTACAATGAGCAGTTCTTC. Its translation: CASSDTSSYNEQFF. The gene calls are TRBV18 and TRBJ2-1; D not resolved. V was shortened by 5 bases and J by 0 bases, with 8 bases between the two germline ends. The germline gives CDR1 KGHSH, CDR2 LQKENI. The CDR3 covers 14 residues.

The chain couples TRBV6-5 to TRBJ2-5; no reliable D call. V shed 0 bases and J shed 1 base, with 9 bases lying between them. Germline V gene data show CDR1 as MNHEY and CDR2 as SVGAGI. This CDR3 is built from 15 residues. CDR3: CASSYSFGSQETQYF. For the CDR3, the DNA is TGTGCCAGCAGTTACTCTTTCGGCAGCCAAGAGACCCAGTACTTC.

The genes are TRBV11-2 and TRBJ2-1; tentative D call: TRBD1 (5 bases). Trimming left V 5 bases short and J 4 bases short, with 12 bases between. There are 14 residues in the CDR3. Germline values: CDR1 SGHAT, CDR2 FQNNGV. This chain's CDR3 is CASSRGDRYNEQFF. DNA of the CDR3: TGTGCCAGCAGCCGAGGTGACAGATACAATGAGCAGTTCTTC.

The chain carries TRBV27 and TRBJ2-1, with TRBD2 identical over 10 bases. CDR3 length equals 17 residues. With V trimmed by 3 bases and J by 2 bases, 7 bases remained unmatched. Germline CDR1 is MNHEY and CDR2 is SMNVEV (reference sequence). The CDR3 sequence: CASSFSLAGAAYNEQFF. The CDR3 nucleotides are TGTGCCAGCAGTTTTAGTCTAGCGGGAGCGGCCTACAATGAGCAGTTCTTC.

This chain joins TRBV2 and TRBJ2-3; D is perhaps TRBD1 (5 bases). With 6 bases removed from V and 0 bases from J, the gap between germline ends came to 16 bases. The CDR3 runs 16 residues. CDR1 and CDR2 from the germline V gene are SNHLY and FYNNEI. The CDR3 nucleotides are TGTGCCAGCAGCGACAGTTTAGGTGGTAGCACAGATACGCAGTATTTT. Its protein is CASSDSLGGSTDTQYF.

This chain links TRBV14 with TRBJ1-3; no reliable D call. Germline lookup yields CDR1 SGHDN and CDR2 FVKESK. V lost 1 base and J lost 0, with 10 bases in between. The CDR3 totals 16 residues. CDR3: CASSQVNLISGNTIYF. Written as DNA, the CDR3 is TGTGCCAGCAGCCAAGTCAACTTGATCTCTGGAAACACCATATATTTT.

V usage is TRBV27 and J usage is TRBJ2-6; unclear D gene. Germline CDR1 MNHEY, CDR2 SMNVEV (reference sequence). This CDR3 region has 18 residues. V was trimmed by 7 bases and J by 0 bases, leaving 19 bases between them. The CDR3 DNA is TGTGCCAGCAAATTATGGGGTGGAAACCCCTCTGGGGCCAACGTCCTGACTTTC. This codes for CASKLWGGNPSGANVLTF.